This TCR beta chain was captured by sequencing in a study of immune cell composition in non-small cell lung cancer. General study findings and limits: Tumour TCR-beta clonality showed no significant link to smoking pack-years. Squamous lung tumours showed higher top 10 clone scores and clonality than adenocarcinomas.

Of note for this clone: What it recognizes is unknown.

Sequenced by immunoSEQ multiplex PCR; TCRdb stores in-frame clones only, minus some. The data contain 8,000 or so clones, roughly 62% of them seen just once; the ten biggest clones take up more than 8%. The CDR3 spans 18 residues. J gave up 4 bases and V 0 bases, and 13 bases lay outside the gene matches. Germline loops: CDR1 SGHAT, CDR2 FQNNGV. The clonotype was recovered from a human donor with non-small cell lung cancer. The sequenced material came from lung tumor tissue. The chain joins TRBV11-2 to TRBJ1-1; 8 positions agree with TRBD1. CDR3 sequence (DNA): TGTGCCAGCAGCTTAGATCGTTCCAGGGGGCGGCGGGGCACTGAAGCTTTCTTT. As protein: CASSLDRSRGRRGTEAFF.